This T cell receptor beta chain stems from a study of lymphopenia after photon versus proton radiotherapy. Study-wide results and caveats: Under photons, naive T cells and diversity fell while effector/memory populations rose.

Germline V gene data show CDR1 as SEHNR and CDR2 as FQNEAQ (reference sequence). The CDR3 extends over 12 amino acids. On this clone itself: Its antigen is as yet unknown. At one of its ends the junction is not consistent with the germline gene, which may arise from a read error.

Repertoires were generated with immunoSEQ multiplex PCR, while TCRdb's copy carries only in-frame clones and drops some. The sample lists about 65,000 clones, more than 75% seen once, with 11% in the top ten. The receptor's source is a man aged 80 or over with esophageal cancer. The V gene is TRBV7-9, the J gene TRBJ2-4, with 9 positions matching TRBD1. This material consisted of peripheral blood, taken from a patient treated with proton-based radiotherapy. The CDR3 DNA sequence: TGTGCCAGCAGCTCGATAACGGGACAGGGAAACTTC. Its translation is CASSSITGQGNF.